The clone carrying this TCR beta chain was observed a single time. This specimen belongs to a study of cytomegalovirus exposure and HLA in healthy donors. The PCR had 60 Vbeta and 13 Jbeta primers. TCRdb's copy holds only in-frame clones and misses some; the assay was immunoSEQ multiplex PCR. The sample gives roughly 160,000 clones, around 80% of which show up once; 1% is in the top ten. The length of the CDR3 is 15 residues. V dropped 1 base and J dropped 4 bases, with 8 bases sitting between them. Germline V gives CDR1 SGHTA, CDR2 FQGNSA. This chain connects TRBV7-2 to TRBJ2-6, with D tentatively TRBD2 (5 bases). What was sequenced was PBMCs. This TCR derives from a woman aged 50 to 60 in good health and CMV-seropositive. The CDR3 region is CASSLGAVGANVLTF. In DNA form, the CDR3 reads TGTGCCAGCAGCTTAGGAGCGGTAGGGGCCAACGTCCTGACTTTC.